This entry describes one T cell receptor beta chain. Its antigen specificity is not known. No much larger clone is present one base from it, and per-base qualities are unavailable. V drops 2 bases and J drops 4 bases, leaving 14 bases in between. The CDR3 has 15 amino acids, counting the end cysteine and phenylalanine. The only DNA kept is the CDR3, 45 bases in frame from the first base. CDR1 LNHDA and CDR2 SQIVND were looked up in the germline V gene (reference sequence). The data belong to a study of blood T cell repertoires in COVID-19 (dated by TCRdb to 2018 to 2020). Study-wide context: The collaborator samples originated in the United States, Italy and Spain and spanned the acute and convalescent phases of COVID-19. The material from the prospective study consisted of cDNA or gDNA derived from T cells, B-cell-depleted T cells, or PBMCs. Deeply sampled blood TCRbeta repertoires from subjects exposed to, actively infected with, or recovered from COVID-19 were included in the dataset. The repertoires were released in a freely available public database intended as a resource for research on the immune response to SARS-CoV-2. The samples were drawn from the first 160 participants of the ongoing ImmuneRACE study and from 1,200 or so subjects provided by 6 global collaborators. A de-identified subject ID, COVID-19 status, age in years and sex were almost always included in the sample metadata. HLA class I and class II types, where available, came from metadata supplied by the sample provider rather than from assay-based typing.

Another Seattle source contributed samples from volunteer blood donors who had recovered from COVID-19. Whole blood was collected in K2EDTA tubes by collaborating institutions according to the institutions' own protocols. For TCRbeta analysis, collaborator samples were shipped as frozen whole blood, as isolated PBMCs, or as DNA extracted from either sample type. TCRbeta CDR3 regions were amplified from genomic DNA by means of the immunoSEQ Assay, a bias-controlled multiplex PCR. The study's own analysis went as follows. Within the assay, amplification of reference gene primers was used to estimate how many nucleated cells each sample contained. Sequence reads were collapsed and filtered to measure the absolute abundance of every unique TCRbeta CDR3 rearrangement. For each sample, productive Simpson clonality was calculated as the square root of Simpson's diversity index across productive rearrangements. The clones in this table, taken by TCRdb from immuneACCESS, are in-frame only. Not every clone is retained; where verified, under half of the shortfall comes from an unresolved V gene, and the cause of the rest is unknown. Clone size and V and J calls were adopted from that table, with D and trimming inferred from the DNA. This sample holds over 70,000 clones; approximately 80% were observed only once. The ten most abundant clones make up 15% to 20% of the sample.

Study-wide findings and limitations: The quantity of clinical and demographic metadata differed by source and by participant and was supplied without curation.

The sequence was obtained from a man between 65 and 85 years old who had recovered from COVID-19. This chain is built from TRBV19 and TRBJ1-1; the D gene is possibly TRBD1, with 5 bases matching. Material: peripheral blood. In nucleotides, the sequence is TGTGCCAGTAGTATATCGGCGGGGGTGGGCACTGAAGCTTTCTTT. This yields the protein CASSISAGVGTEAFF.